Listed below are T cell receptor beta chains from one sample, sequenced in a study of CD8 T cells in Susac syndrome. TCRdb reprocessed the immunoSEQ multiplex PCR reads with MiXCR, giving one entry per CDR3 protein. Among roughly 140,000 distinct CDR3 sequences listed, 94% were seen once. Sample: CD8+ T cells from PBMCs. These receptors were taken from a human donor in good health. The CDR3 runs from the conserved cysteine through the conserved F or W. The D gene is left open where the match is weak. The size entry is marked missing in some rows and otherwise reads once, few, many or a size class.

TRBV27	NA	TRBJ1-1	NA	CASRGMNTEAFF	TGTGCCAGTAGGGGCATGAACACTGAAGCTTTCTTT
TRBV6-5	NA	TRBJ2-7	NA	CASSNVGEQYF	TGTGCCAGCAGCAATGTCGGGGAGCAGTACTTC
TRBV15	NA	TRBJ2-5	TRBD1	CATSDPRGSVQETQYF	TGTGCCACCAGCGACCCCAGGGGGTCTGTTCAAGAGACCCAGTACTTC
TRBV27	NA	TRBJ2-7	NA	CASSLSGEGDYEQYF	TGTGCCAGCAGTTTATCAGGAGAAGGGGACTACGAGCAGTACTTC
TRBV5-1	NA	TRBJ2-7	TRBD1	CASSSPGTGGTYEQYF	TGCGCCAGCAGCTCCCCCGGGACAGGGGGCACGTACGAGCAGTACTTC
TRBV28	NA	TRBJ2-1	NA	CASSPGTLEQFF	TGTGCCAGCTCCCCCGGGACTCTAGAGCAGTTCTTC
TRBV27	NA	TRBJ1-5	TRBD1	CASRLTLTGNQPQHF	TGTGCCAGCCGGCTAACCTTGACAGGGAATCAGCCCCAGCATTTT
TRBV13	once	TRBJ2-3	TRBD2	CASSLGTSGTADTQYF	TGTGCCAGCAGCTTAGGGACTAGCGGGACTGCGGATACGCAGTATTTT
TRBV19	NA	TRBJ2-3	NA	CASSLGQPIDTQYF	TGTGCCAGTAGCCTCGGACAACCCATAGATACGCAGTATTTT
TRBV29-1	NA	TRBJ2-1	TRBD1	CSGMGTGLFYEQFF	TGCAGCGGAATGGGGACAGGGTTGTTCTATGAGCAGTTCTTC
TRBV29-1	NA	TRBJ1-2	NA	CSVGEVPNYGYTF	TGCAGCGTCGGGGAGGTTCCTAACTATGGCTACACCTTC
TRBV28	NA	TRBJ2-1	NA	CASSFQGSYNEQFF	TGTGCCAGCAGTTTTCAGGGGTCCTACAATGAGCAGTTCTTC
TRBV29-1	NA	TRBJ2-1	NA	CSVEDLGSPNEQFF	TGCAGCGTTGAAGATCTGGGCAGCCCCAATGAGCAGTTCTTC
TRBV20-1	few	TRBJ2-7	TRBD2	CSARTSGIYEQYF	TGCAGTGCTCGAACTAGCGGGATCTACGAGCAGTACTTC
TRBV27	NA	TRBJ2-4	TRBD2	CASSFREGVNIQYF	TGTGCCAGCAGTTTTCGGGAGGGAGTGAACATTCAGTACTTC
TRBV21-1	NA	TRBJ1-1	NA	CASSKEDSNAFF	TGTGCCAGCAGCAAAGAGGACAGCAATGCTTTCTTT
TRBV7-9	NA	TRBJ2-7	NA	CASCEGLSSYEQYF	TGTGCCAGCTGCGAGGGACTTAGCTCCTACGAGCAGTACTTC
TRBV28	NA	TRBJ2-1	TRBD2	CASRSSGRARNEQFF	TGTGCCAGCAGGTCTAGCGGGAGGGCTCGGAATGAGCAGTTCTTC
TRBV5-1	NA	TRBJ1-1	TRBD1	CASRPGTGVEAFF	TGCGCCAGCAGGCCCGGGACAGGGGTTGAAGCTTTCTTT
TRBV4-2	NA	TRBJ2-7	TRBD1	CASSLDPGQYYEQYF	TGTGCCAGCAGCCTCGATCCGGGACAGTACTACGAGCAGTACTTC
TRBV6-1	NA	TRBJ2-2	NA	CASRNGGAANTGELFF	TGTGCCAGCAGAAATGGGGGAGCGGCGAACACCGGGGAGCTGTTTTTT
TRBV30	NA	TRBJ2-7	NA	CAWSVTGYYEQYF	TGTGCCTGGAGTGTTACTGGATACTACGAGCAGTACTTC
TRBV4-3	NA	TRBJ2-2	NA	CASSQIRGAGELFF	TGCGCCAGCAGCCAAATTAGGGGGGCCGGGGAGCTGTTTTTT
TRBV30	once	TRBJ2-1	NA	CALDKGNEQFF	TGTGCCTTGGACAAAGGGAATGAGCAGTTCTTC
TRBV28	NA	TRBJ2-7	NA	CASSFAGTYEQYF	TGTGCCAGCAGTTTCGCAGGGACCTACGAGCAGTACTTC
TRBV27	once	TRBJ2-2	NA	CASAFRRNTGELFF	TGTGCCAGCGCCTTCAGGAGGAACACCGGGGAGCTGTTTTTT
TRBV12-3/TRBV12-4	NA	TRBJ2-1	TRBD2	CASSRTSGYNEQFF	TGTGCCAGCTCAAGGACTAGCGGTTACAATGAGCAGTTCTTC
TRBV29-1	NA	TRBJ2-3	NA	CSVAVGTSTDTQYF	TGCAGCGTTGCTGTAGGGACTAGCACAGATACGCAGTATTTT
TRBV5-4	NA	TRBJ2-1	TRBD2	CASSLADGGSREFF	TGTGCCAGCAGCTTGGCCGACGGCGGGAGTCGGGAGTTCTTC
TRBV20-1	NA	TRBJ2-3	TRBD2	CSARLREGGDTQYF	TGCAGTGCTAGATTGCGGGAGGGCGGAGATACGCAGTATTTT
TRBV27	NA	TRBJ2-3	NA	CASSSSHTQYF	TGTGCCAGCAGTTCCTCCCATACGCAGTATTTT
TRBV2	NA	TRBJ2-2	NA	CAAWAGTNTGELFF	TGTGCCGCCTGGGCCGGGACGAACACCGGGGAGCTGTTTTTT
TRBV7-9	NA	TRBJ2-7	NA	CASSWEQYF	TGTGCCAGCAGCTGGGAGCAGTACTTC
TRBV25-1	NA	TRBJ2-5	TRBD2	CASSEYGGAGDQETQYF	TGTGCCAGCAGTGAATATGGGGGAGCGGGAGACCAAGAGACCCAGTACTTC
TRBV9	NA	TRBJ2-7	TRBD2	CASSVDGAGGQYEQYF	TGTGCCAGCAGCGTAGATGGAGCGGGAGGGCAGTACGAGCAGTACTTC
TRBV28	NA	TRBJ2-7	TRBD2	CAEGGQGIARTSGRTYEQYF	TGTGCCGAAGGGGGACAGGGTATAGCTCGGACTAGCGGGAGGACCTACGAGCAGTACTTC
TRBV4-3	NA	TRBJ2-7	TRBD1	CASSQSGQGIYEQYF	TGCGCCAGCAGCCAATCGGGACAGGGAATCTACGAGCAGTACTTC